One and the same sample provided the 21 T cell receptor beta chains below, sequenced in a study of cytomegalovirus exposure and HLA in healthy donors. PCR used 60 Vbeta primers and 13 Jbeta primers. Sequencing was performed with immunoSEQ multiplex PCR; in TCRdb, only in-frame clones are kept and a portion is missing. The sample holds 140,000 or so clones, 68% seen once. The sequencing input was PBMCs. These receptors all stem from a man aged 55 to 70 in good health and CMV-seronegative.

The chain combines TRBV5-6 with TRBJ2-2; TRBD2 matches at 14 bases. The germline CDR1 and CDR2 sequences are SGHDT and YYEEEE. The trim removed 6 bases at V and 7 bases at J, leaving 11 bases unmatched. CDR3 length: 17 amino acids. CDR3 coding DNA: TGTGCCAGCACCCTCCGGACTAGCGGGAGGATCGTCGGGGAGCTGTTTTTT. This encodes CASTLRTSGRIVGELFF.

The gene calls are TRBV28 and TRBJ2-1, with TRBD2 matching over 16 bases. The V gene end was trimmed by 4 bases and the J gene end by 8 bases; junction bases not matched to a gene: 8. The length of the CDR3 is 17 residues. From germline, CDR1 is MDHEN and CDR2 SYDVKM. CDR3 coding DNA: TGTGCCAGCAGTTCCCCGGGACTAGCGGGAGGGCCTCATGAGCAGTTCTTC. Translation gives CASSSPGLAGGPHEQFF.

The chain uses TRBV7-3 and TRBJ1-1; D gene ambiguous. From germline, CDR1 is SGHTA and CDR2 FQGTGA. V lost 3 bases and J 1 base, leaving 6 bases between the germline ends. The CDR3 totals 13 residues. The CDR3 loop reads CASSFEENTEAFF. The DNA for the CDR3 is TGTGCCAGCAGCTTCGAGGAGAACACTGAAGCTTTCTTT.

The rearrangement joins TRBV11-2 to TRBJ2-3; D is undetermined. Between the trimmed V and J ends, which lost 5 bases and 5 bases, there was a span of 14 bases. Germline CDR1 reads SGHAT; CDR2 reads FQNNGV. The CDR3 is made up of 14 amino acids. In nucleotides, the CDR3 is TGTGCCAGCAGCCACTCCCCACGTAGAGATACGCAGTATTTT. Protein sequence: CASSHSPRRDTQYF.

This chain joins TRBV6-5 and TRBJ1-1; maybe TRBD1 (6 bases). Germline lookup yields CDR1 MNHEY and CDR2 SVGAGI. The germline V and J ends were trimmed by 0 bases and 7 bases, with 12 bases remaining between them. The CDR3 is 14 residues long. Here the CDR3 DNA reads TGTGCCAGCAGTTACTCGAGGGGGATTGGTGAAGCTTTCTTT. Protein: CASSYSRGIGEAFF.

The rearrangement uses TRBV15 and TRBJ1-1, with 8 bases aligning to TRBD1. Trimming took 4 bases from V and 1 from J; bases not matched to a gene: 8. CDR3 length: 16 residues. Germline values: CDR1 LNHNV, CDR2 YYDKDF (reference sequence). CDR3 sequence reads: CATSIGQGLGNTEAFF. The CDR3, as DNA: TGTGCCACCAGCATAGGACAGGGCCTCGGGAACACTGAAGCTTTCTTT.

This sequence joins TRBV7-9 and TRBJ1-1; no firm D call. CDR1 is SEHNR, CDR2 FQNEAQ, per germline (reference sequence). CDR3 size: 14 residues. Trimming removed 1 base from V and 1 base from J, with 7 bases in between. CDR3 protein: CASSLGAGNTEAFF. The CDR3 DNA reads TGTGCCAGCAGCTTAGGAGCAGGGAACACTGAAGCTTTCTTT.

J is TRBJ2-5 and V is TRBV6-5, with 10 bases fitting TRBD1. Germline CDR1 MNHEY, CDR2 SVGAGI. V was pared by 1 base and J by 3 bases, with 5 bases of the junction left unmatched. The CDR3 totals 16 residues. The CDR3 sequence: CASSYLTGGAEETQYF. The CDR3 DNA follows: TGTGCCAGCAGTTACTTGACAGGGGGCGCGGAAGAGACCCAGTACTTC.

This clone was seen only a few times. V and J are TRBV4-1 and TRBJ1-3; D remains unclear. In germline, CDR1 is MGHRA, CDR2 YSYEKL. The CDR3 consists of 14 residues. V dropped 0 bases and J dropped 2 bases, with 5 bases sitting between them. The CDR3 DNA follows: TGCGCCAGCAGCCAAGATTCCGCTGGAAACACCATATATTTT. Amino acid sequence: CASSQDSAGNTIYF.

This rearrangement joins TRBV29-1 to TRBJ2-7; 8 positions match TRBD1. The CDR3 runs 12 residues. V shed 2 bases, J shed 6 bases, and the junction held 3 bases outside the gene matches. Germline CDR1 reads SQVTM; CDR2 reads ANQGSEA. The CDR3 reads CSVEQGAGEQYF. The CDR3 region has the DNA TGCAGCGTTGAACAGGGGGCTGGCGAGCAGTACTTC.

This clone was counted a few times. This chain connects TRBV5-4 to TRBJ2-5; D perhaps matches TRBD2 (5 bases). The length of the CDR3 is 17 residues. CDR1 and CDR2 (germline): SGHNT, YYREEE (reference sequence). Trimming left V 1 base short and J 5 bases short, with 21 bases between. Written as DNA, the CDR3 is TGTGCCAGCAGCTTGTCGCTCCGGACTCTTGCGGCCGAGACCCAGTACTTC. It translates to CASSLSLRTLAAETQYF.

The V gene is TRBV5-1, the J gene TRBJ2-3; no reliable D call. The germline V gene has CDR1 SGHRS and CDR2 YFSETQ. CDR3 length equals 15 residues. Trimming cost V 0 bases and J 5 bases, with 13 bases left between them. CDR3 coding DNA: TGCGCCAGCAGCTTGGTAGCAGCCCCGGGAGATACGCAGTATTTT. Translation: CASSLVAAPGDTQYF.

The chain uses TRBV5-4 and TRBJ2-7; maybe TRBD2 (7 bases). There are 15 residues in the CDR3. Trimming removed 0 bases at V and 2 bases at J, with 12 bases between. Germline loops: CDR1 SGHNT, CDR2 YYREEE (reference sequence). CDR3 DNA: TGTGCCAGCAGCTTGGGAGGGGGAGGGACCTACGAGCAGTACTTC. Translation gives CASSLGGGGTYEQYF.

This clone was counted a few times. The chain recombines TRBV28 with TRBJ1-5; unclear D gene. V dropped 5 bases and J dropped 4 bases, with 15 bases sitting between them. CDR1 and CDR2 from the germline V gene are MDHEN and SYDVKM. CDR3 length: 15 amino acids. The CDR3 DNA is TGTGCCAGCAGTACCCCCAGAGGAGGGAATCAGCCCCAGCATTTT. It is translated as CASSTPRGGNQPQHF.

The chain uses TRBV11-2 and TRBJ2-3, with TRBD2 matching over 9 bases. Germline CDR1 reads SGHAT; CDR2 reads FQNNGV. The CDR3 has 15 residues. With V trimmed by 5 bases and J by 6 bases, 9 bases remained unmatched. DNA of the CDR3: TGTGCCAGCAGCCGATCTAGCGGGATCGGGGATACGCAGTATTTT. Its translation is CASSRSSGIGDTQYF.

The CDR3 nucleotides are TGTGCCTGGAGGACGACAGGGGGCAATTTGAGAGGCTACACCTTC. Residues: CAWRTTGGNLRGYTF. V and J are TRBV30 and TRBJ1-2; TRBD1 matches at 10 bases. From germline, CDR1 is GTSNPN and CDR2 SVGIG (reference sequence). V lost 3 bases and J lost 8; bases outside the gene matches: 12. The CDR3 loop spans 15 amino acids.

The CDR3 DNA follows: TGCAGCGTTGAGGCTAGCGGGTCCTACGAGCAGTACTTC. This encodes CSVEASGSYEQYF. The V gene is TRBV29-1, the J gene TRBJ2-5; TRBD2 matches 8 bases. TRBJ2-7 explains the end of the DNA better; the J call may be wrong. This CDR3 has 13 amino acids. Looked up from germline, CDR1 is SQVTM and CDR2 is ANQGSEA.

The chain has TRBV28 and TRBJ1-2, with 9 bases fitting TRBD1. The CDR3 is 14 residues long. Germline V CDR1 and CDR2: MDHEN, SYDVKM. The V and J ends lost 8 bases and 8 bases, in that order; junction bases with no gene match: 12. The CDR3 DNA follows: TGTGCCAGCTGGACAGGGGAGTTAACGGGGGGCTACACCTTC. Translating gives CASWTGELTGGYTF.

This clone was picked up one time. The gene calls are TRBV6-6 and TRBJ2-5, with D perhaps matching TRBD1 (6 bases). The germline V gene has CDR1 MNHNY and CDR2 SVGAGI (reference sequence). The CDR3 loop spans 12 amino acids. V was trimmed by 5 bases and J by 11 bases, leaving 15 bases between them. CDR3 DNA sequence: TGTGCCAGCAGTCTGGACAGTAGAAAGCAGTACTTC. Its translation is CASSLDSRKQYF.

The chain recombines TRBV18 with TRBJ2-7; no firm D call. Germline values: CDR1 KGHSH, CDR2 LQKENI. The CDR3 loop spans 13 amino acids. V was clipped by 1 base and J by 5 bases, with 9 bases between them. CDR3 loop: CASSPRLYDEQYF. For the CDR3, the DNA is TGTGCCAGCTCACCACGACTTTATGACGAGCAGTACTTC.

The CDR3 bases are TGTGCCAGCAGCCGTGCACAGGGTGGAGGCTACACCTTC. It specifies CASSRAQGGGYTF. The chain carries TRBV7-6 and TRBJ1-2, with TRBD1 as a possible D gene (6 bases). V lost 5 bases and J lost 8, with 15 bases in between. Germline lookup yields CDR1 SGHVS and CDR2 FNYEAQ. CDR3 length: 13 residues.